This T cell receptor beta chain came from a study of CD8+ T cells in alopecia areata. Findings of the study overall: Higher clonality than in normal scalp was seen in lesional scalp, especially alopecia totalis/universalis.

This clone was counted a few times. Its antigen is undetermined. CDR3 length: 13 residues. In germline, CDR1 is SQVTM, CDR2 ANQGSEA. V lost 6 bases, J lost 0 bases, and 12 bases lay in between. Extracted RNA was reverse transcribed into cDNA, the sequencing template. Clones were read by immunoSEQ multiplex PCR, and TCRdb kept only the in-frame ones, dropping some. This table has 200,000 to 250,000 clones, approximately 65% appearing once. Treatment reported: oral pan-JAK inhibitor, 5-10 mg twice daily. The specimen was CD4+ T cells sorted from blood, collected between weeks 43 and 45, from a patient treated with tofacitinib. The source of this sequence is a human donor with alopecia areata. The rearrangement uses TRBV29-1 and TRBJ2-7; no reliable D call. CDR3 coding DNA: TGCAGCGTAATTGACGGCTTCTCCTACGAGCAGTACTTC. Its protein product is CSVIDGFSYEQYF.